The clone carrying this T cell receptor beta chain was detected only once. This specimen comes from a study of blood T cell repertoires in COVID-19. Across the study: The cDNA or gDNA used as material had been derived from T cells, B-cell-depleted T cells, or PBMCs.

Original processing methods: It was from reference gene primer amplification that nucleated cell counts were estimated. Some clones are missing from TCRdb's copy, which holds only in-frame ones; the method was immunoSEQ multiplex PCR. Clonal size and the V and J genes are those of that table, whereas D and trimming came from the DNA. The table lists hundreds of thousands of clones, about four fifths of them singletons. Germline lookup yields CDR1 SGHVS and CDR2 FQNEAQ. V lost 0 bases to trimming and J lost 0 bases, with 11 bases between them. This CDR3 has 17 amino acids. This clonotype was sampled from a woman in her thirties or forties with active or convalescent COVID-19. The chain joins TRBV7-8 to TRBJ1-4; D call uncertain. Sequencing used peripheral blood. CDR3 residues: CASSLARVRSTNEKLFF. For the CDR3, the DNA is TGTGCCAGCAGCTTAGCGCGGGTCAGATCAACTAATGAAAAACTGTTTTTT.